The sample holds many counts of the clone carrying this T cell receptor beta chain. As yet, its antigen is unknown. Amplified regions were TCR beta CDR3 sequences from RNA transcripts. TCR CDR3 regions were first amplified by RT-PCR with HTBI primers. TCRdb reanalysed the multiplex PCR reads using MiXCR and keeps one entry per CDR3 protein. The sample yields some 510,000 distinct CDR3 sequences, more than 20% seen once. This sample is part of a study of T cells in Graves' hyperthyroidism and ophthalmopathy. Per germline, CDR1 MDHEN and CDR2 SYDVKM. The CDR3 length is 12 residues. V lost 10 bases to trimming and J lost 7 bases, with 16 bases between them. Study-level findings and limits: The model anticipated ophthalmopathy a median about six months pre-onset. Researchers report that a 13 V-J model separated ophthalmopathy from stable hyperthyroidism.

The V and J genes are TRBV28 and TRBJ1-1, with a weak D call TRBD1 (5 bases). This TCR was recovered from a young man with Graves' hyperthyroidism. The sample consisted of blood. CDR3 protein: CAIPGSLGEAFF. In DNA, the CDR3 is TGTGCCATCCCAGGGTCTCTAGGTGAAGCTTTCTTT.